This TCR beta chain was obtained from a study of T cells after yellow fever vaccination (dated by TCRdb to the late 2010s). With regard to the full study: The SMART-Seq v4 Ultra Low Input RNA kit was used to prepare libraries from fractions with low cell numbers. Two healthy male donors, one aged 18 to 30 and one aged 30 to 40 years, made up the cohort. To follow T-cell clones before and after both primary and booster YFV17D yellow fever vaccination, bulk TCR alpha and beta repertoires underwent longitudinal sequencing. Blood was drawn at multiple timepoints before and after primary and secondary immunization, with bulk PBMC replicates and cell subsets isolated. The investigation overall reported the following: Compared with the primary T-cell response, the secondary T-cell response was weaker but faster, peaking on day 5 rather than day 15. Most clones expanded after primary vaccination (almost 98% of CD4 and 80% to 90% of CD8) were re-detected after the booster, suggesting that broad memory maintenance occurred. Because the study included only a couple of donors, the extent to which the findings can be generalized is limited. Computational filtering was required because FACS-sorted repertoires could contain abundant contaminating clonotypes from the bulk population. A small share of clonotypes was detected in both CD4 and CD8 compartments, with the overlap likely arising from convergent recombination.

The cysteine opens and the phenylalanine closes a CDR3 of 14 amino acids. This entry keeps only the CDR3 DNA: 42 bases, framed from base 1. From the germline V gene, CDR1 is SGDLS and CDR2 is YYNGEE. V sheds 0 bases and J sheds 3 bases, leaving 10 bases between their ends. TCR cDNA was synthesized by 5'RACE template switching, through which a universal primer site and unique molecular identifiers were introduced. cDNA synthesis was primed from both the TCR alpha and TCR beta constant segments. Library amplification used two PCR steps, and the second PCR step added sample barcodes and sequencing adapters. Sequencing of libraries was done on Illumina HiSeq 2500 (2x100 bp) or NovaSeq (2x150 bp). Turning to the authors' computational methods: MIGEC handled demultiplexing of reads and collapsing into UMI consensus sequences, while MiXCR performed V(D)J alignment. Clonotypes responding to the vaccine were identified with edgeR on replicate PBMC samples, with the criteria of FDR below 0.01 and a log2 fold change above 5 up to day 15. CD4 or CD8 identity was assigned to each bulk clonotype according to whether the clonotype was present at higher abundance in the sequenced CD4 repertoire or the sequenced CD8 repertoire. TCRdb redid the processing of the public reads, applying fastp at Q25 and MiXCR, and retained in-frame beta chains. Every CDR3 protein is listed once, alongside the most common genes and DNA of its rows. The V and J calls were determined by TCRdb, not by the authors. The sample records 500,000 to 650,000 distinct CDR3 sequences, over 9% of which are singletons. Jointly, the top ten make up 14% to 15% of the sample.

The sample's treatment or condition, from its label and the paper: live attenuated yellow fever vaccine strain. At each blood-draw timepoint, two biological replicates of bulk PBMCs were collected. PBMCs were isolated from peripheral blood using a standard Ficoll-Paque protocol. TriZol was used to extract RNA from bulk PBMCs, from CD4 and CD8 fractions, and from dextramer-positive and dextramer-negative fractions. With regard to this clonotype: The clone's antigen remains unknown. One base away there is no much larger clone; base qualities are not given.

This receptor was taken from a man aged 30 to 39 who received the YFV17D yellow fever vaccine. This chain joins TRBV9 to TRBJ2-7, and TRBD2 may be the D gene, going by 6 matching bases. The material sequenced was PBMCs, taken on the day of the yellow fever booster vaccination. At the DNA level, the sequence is TGTGCCAGCAGCGTAGCTACCGGGAGCTACGAGCAGTACTTC. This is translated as CASSVATGSYEQYF. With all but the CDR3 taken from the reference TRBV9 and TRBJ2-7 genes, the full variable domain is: DSGVTQTPKHLITATGQRVTLRCSPRSGDLSVYWYQQSLDQGLQFLIQYYNGEERAKGNILERFSAQQFPDLHSELNLSSLELGDSALYFCASSVATGSYEQYFGPGTRLTVT.